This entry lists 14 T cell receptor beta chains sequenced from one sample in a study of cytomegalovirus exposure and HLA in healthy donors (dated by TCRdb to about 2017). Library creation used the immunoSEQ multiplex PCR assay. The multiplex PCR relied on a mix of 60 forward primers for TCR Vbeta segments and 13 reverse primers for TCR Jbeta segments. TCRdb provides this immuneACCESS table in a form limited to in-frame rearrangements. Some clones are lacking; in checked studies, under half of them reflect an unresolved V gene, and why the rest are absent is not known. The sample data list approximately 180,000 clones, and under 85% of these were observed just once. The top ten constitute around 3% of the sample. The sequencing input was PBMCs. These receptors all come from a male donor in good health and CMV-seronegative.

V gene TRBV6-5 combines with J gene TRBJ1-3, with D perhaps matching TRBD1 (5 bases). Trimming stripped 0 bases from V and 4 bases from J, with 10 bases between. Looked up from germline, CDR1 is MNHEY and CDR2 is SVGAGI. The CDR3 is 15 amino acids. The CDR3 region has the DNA TGTGCCAGCAGTTACTCCGTCCAGGGAGGAAACACCATATATTTT. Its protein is CASSYSVQGGNTIYF.

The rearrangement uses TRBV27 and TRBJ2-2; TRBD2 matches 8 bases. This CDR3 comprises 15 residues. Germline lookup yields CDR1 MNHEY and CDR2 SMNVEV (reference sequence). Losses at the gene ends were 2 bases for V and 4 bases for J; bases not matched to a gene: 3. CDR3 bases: TGTGCCAGCAGTTTAGATAGCGGGGCCACCGGGGAGCTGTTTTTT. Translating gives CASSLDSGATGELFF.

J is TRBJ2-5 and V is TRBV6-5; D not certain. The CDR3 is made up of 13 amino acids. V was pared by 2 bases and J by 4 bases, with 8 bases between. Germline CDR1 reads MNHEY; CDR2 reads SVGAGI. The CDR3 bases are TGTGCCAGCAGTTACCTCGTATCAGAGACCCAGTACTTC. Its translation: CASSYLVSETQYF.

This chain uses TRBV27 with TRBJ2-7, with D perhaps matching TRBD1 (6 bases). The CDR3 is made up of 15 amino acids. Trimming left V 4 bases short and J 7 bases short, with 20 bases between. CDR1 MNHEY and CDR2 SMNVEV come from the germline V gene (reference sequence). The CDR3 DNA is TGTGCCAGCAGTTCCCCAGAACAGGGCCGTAATGAGCAGTACTTC. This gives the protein CASSSPEQGRNEQYF.

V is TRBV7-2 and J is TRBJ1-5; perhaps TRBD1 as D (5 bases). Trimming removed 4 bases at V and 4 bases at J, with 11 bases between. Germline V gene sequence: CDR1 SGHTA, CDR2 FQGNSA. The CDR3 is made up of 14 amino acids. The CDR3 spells CASSSRQPNQPQHF. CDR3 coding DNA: TGTGCCAGCAGCTCCCGACAGCCAAATCAGCCCCAGCATTTT. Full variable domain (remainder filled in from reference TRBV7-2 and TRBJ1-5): GAGVSQSPSNKVTEKGKDVELRCDPISGHTALYWYRQSLGQGLEFLIYFQGNSAPDKSGLPSDRFSAERTGGSVSTLTIQRTQQEDSAVYLCASSSRQPNQPQHFGDGTRLSIL.

The CDR3 reads CASRNQGNTEAFF. For the CDR3, the DNA is TGTGCCAGTAGGAACCAGGGGAACACTGAAGCTTTCTTT. The rearrangement joins TRBV19 to TRBJ1-1; perhaps TRBD1 as D (5 bases). Germline V gives CDR1 LNHDA, CDR2 SQIVND (reference sequence). The CDR3 sequence is 13 residues long. V gave up 6 bases and J gave up 1 base, with 9 bases separating them. Combining the CDR3 with reference TRBV19 and TRBJ1-1 gives the whole variable domain DGGITQSPKYLFRKEGQNVTLSCEQNLNHDAMYWYRQDPGQGLRLIYYSQIVNDFQKGDIAEGYSVSREKKESFPLTVTSAQKNPTAFYLCASRNQGNTEAFFGQGTRLTVV.

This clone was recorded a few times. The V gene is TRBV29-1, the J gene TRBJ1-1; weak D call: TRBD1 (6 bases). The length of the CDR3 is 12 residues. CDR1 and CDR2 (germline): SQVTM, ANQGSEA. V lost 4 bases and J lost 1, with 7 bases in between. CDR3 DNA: TGCAGCGTTGTACAGGGGAACACTGAAGCTTTCTTT. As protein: CSVVQGNTEAFF. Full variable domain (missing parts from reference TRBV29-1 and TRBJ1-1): SAVISQKPSRDICQRGTSLTIQCQVDSQVTMMFWYRQQPGQSLTLIATANQGSEATYESGFVIDKFPISRPNLTFSTLTVSNMSPEDSSIYLCSVVQGNTEAFFGQGTRLTVV.

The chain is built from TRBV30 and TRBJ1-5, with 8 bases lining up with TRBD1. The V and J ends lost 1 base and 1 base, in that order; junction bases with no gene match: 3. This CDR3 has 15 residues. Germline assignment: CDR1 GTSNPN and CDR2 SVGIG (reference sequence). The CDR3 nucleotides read TGTGCCTGGAGTGGAAGACAGGGGAGCAATCAGCCCCAGCATTTT. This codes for CAWSGRQGSNQPQHF.

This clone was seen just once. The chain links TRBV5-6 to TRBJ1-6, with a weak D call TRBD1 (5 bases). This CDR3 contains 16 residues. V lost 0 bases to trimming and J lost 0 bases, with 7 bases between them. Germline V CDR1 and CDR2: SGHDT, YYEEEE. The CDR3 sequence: CASSLAQGSYNSPLHF. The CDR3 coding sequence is TGTGCCAGCAGCTTGGCCCAGGGCTCCTATAATTCACCCCTCCACTTT.

Here the CDR3 DNA reads TGTGCCAGCAGTAAACGGACTAGCGGGAGTTGGGATGAGCAGTTCTTC. Translating it yields CASSKRTSGSWDEQFF. The V and J genes are TRBV6-6 and TRBJ2-1; 13 bases align to TRBD2. CDR3 length equals 16 residues. CDR1 and CDR2 from the germline V gene are MNHNY and SVGAGI (reference sequence). V gave up 5 bases and J gave up 8 bases; unmatched junction bases: 9.

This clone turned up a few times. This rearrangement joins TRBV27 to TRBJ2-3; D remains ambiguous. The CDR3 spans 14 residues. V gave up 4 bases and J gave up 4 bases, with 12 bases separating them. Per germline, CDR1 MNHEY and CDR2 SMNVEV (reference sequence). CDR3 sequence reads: CASSSKPHSDTQYF. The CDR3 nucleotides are TGTGCCAGCAGTTCGAAACCTCACTCAGATACGCAGTATTTT.

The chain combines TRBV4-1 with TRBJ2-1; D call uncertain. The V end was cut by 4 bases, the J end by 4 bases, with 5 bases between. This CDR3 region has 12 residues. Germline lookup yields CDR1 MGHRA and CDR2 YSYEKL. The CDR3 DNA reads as TGCGCCAGCAGCCCCAATTACAATGAGCAGTTCTTC. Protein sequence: CASSPNYNEQFF.

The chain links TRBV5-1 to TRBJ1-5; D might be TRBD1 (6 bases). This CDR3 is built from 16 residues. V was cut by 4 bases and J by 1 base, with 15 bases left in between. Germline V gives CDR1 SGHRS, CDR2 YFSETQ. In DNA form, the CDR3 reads TGCGCCAGCAGCCCACAGGGACCGGGGAGCAATCAGCCCCAGCATTTT. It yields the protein CASSPQGPGSNQPQHF.

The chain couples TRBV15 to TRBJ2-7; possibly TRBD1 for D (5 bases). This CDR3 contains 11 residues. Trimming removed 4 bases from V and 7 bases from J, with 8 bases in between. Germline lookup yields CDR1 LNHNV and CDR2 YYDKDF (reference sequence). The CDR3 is CATSNQGEQYF. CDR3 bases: TGTGCCACCAGCAATCAGGGAGAGCAGTACTTC. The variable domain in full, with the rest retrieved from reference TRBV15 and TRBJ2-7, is DAMVIQNPRYQVTQFGKPVTLSCSQTLNHNVMYWYQQKSSQAPKLLFHYYDKDFNNEADTPDNFQSRRPNTSFCFLDIRSPGLGDTAMYLCATSNQGEQYFGPGTRLTVT.